Shown below are 24 T cell receptor beta chains from a single sample sequenced in a study of T cell changes during pregnancy in multiple sclerosis. TCRdb's copy holds only in-frame clones and misses some; the assay was immunoSEQ multiplex PCR. The sample lists 40,000 to 55,000 clones; approximately 90% were seen once. The sample here was CD8+ T cells from peripheral blood mononuclear cells, taken in the second trimester of pregnancy. Receptors were obtained from a female donor with multiple sclerosis, enrolled in a pregnancy study.

This clone was observed a single time. The chain uses TRBV5-6 and TRBJ2-7, with TRBD1 identical over 7 bases. Germline V gene data show CDR1 as SGHDT and CDR2 as YYEEEE. The CDR3 consists of 15 residues. J was trimmed by 2 bases and V by 1 base; bases with no gene match: 6. The CDR3 DNA reads as TGTGCCAGCAGCTTGAATTACAGGGGCCCCTACGAGCAGTACTTC. Translated, it gives CASSLNYRGPYEQYF.

This chain uses TRBV9 with TRBJ2-5, with D perhaps TRBD1 (8 bases). CDR3 size: 15 residues. V was trimmed by 3 bases and J by 5 bases, leaving 17 bases between them. In germline, CDR1 is SGDLS, CDR2 YYNGEE. The CDR3 sequence is CASSEQGGTTETQYF. The CDR3 DNA reads TGTGCCAGCAGCGAACAGGGGGGGACGACGGAGACCCAGTACTTC.

The CDR3 sequence: CASSQDVTAVIQYF. The CDR3 nucleotides read TGTGCCAGCAGCCAAGACGTGACAGCCGTGATTCAGTACTTC. The chain uses TRBV16 and TRBJ2-4, with D possibly being TRBD1 (5 bases). CDR3 size: 14 residues. V lost 2 bases and J lost 10, with 15 bases in between. CDR1 and CDR2 from the germline V gene are KGHSY and FQNENV.

This chain connects TRBV5-4 to TRBJ2-5, with D perhaps TRBD1 (6 bases). Germline assignment: CDR1 SGHNT and CDR2 YYREEE (reference sequence). The length of the CDR3 is 16 residues. V lost 0 bases and J 1 base, leaving 13 bases between the germline ends. The DNA for the CDR3 is TGTGCCAGCAGCTTGGCCACAGGGAGCTCCCAAGAGACCCAGTACTTC. Protein sequence: CASSLATGSSQETQYF.

The chain employs TRBV5-1 and TRBJ1-2, with TRBD1 matching 10 bases. The germline gives CDR1 SGHRS, CDR2 YFSETQ. The CDR3 loop spans 14 amino acids. The V segment lost 4 bases and the J segment 4 bases; nucleotides outside the gene matches: 4. DNA of the CDR3: TGCGCCAGCAGCCCTGGGACAGGGGCCTATGGCTACACCTTC. It encodes CASSPGTGAYGYTF.

The chain is built from TRBV4-3 and TRBJ1-4, with D tentatively TRBD1 (6 bases). V gave up 7 bases and J gave up 8 bases, with 20 bases separating them. CDR1 LGHNA and CDR2 YSLEER come from the germline V gene. The CDR3 has 15 residues. CDR3 sequence (DNA): TGCGCCAGCACCTCATCCGGGGGGGCTGGGGAAAAACTGTTTTTT. This sequence encodes CASTSSGGAGEKLFF.

The CDR3 protein is CSVPIPPVGGSDYGYTF. The CDR3 DNA sequence: TGCAGCGTTCCTATTCCTCCGGTGGGGGGGTCAGACTATGGCTACACCTTC. The chain couples TRBV29-1 to TRBJ1-2, with a possible D match to TRBD1 (5 bases). Trimming shortened V by 5 bases and J by 3 bases, and 25 bases separated the two germline ends. The CDR3 has 17 amino acids. Germline V gene sequence: CDR1 SQVTM, CDR2 ANQGSEA.

V usage is TRBV7-9 and J usage is TRBJ1-2; 9 nucleotides match TRBD1. The CDR3 extends over 15 amino acids. Germline V lookup: CDR1 SEHNR, CDR2 FQNEAQ (reference sequence). Unmatched junction bases numbered 9, after V lost 4 bases and J lost 6 bases. As DNA, the CDR3 is TGTGCCAGCAGCTCACCCCCGGGACAGGGAGATGGCTACACCTTC. This gives the protein CASSSPPGQGDGYTF.

The V and J genes are TRBV5-1 and TRBJ1-1, with D unresolved. The CDR3 totals 15 residues. Trimming left V 2 bases short and J 2 bases short, with 13 bases between. The germline V gene encodes CDR1 SGHRS and CDR2 YFSETQ. The CDR3 loop is CASSLRVGENTEAFF. CDR3 DNA: TGCGCCAGCAGCTTACGGGTCGGAGAAAACACTGAAGCTTTCTTT.

The chain links TRBV6-5 to TRBJ1-2; 10 nucleotides match TRBD1. The V and J ends lost 5 bases and 4 bases, in that order; junction bases with no gene match: 7. Germline V gene sequence: CDR1 MNHEY, CDR2 SVGAGI. This CDR3 spans 15 amino acids. The CDR3 region has the DNA TGTGCCAGCAGTACGGGGACAGGGGATGGCTATGGCTACACCTTC. Its translation is CASSTGTGDGYGYTF.

The chain links TRBV4-3 to TRBJ2-6; tentative D call: TRBD1 (6 bases). This CDR3 has 15 amino acids. V lost 3 bases to trimming and J lost 2 bases, with 8 bases between them. CDR1 and CDR2 from the germline V gene are LGHNA and YSLEER. CDR3 amino acids: CASSQYRAGANVLTF. The CDR3 bases are TGCGCCAGCAGCCAGTACAGGGCTGGGGCCAACGTCCTGACTTTC.

The rearrangement links TRBV29-1 to TRBJ2-3; 8 bases align to TRBD2. The CDR3 is 16 amino acids. The V gene's germline CDR1 is SQVTM and CDR2 ANQGSEA. The V and J ends lost 5 bases and 0 bases, in that order; junction bases with no gene match: 10. The CDR3 loop is CSVNLLLAASTDTQYF. DNA for the CDR3: TGCAGCGTTAATCTTCTACTAGCGGCTAGCACAGATACGCAGTATTTT.

The genes are TRBV29-1 and TRBJ1-2, with TRBD1 identical over 8 bases. Trimming removed 7 bases from V and 6 bases from J; junction bases left unmatched: 7. There are 12 residues in the CDR3. Per the germline V gene, CDR1 is SQVTM and CDR2 is ANQGSEA. The CDR3, as DNA: TGCAGCGCGACAGGGGTTTTAGATGGCTACACCTTC. Residues: CSATGVLDGYTF.

This sequence joins TRBV30 and TRBJ1-2, with 7 bases identical to TRBD1. Germline V gives CDR1 GTSNPN, CDR2 SVGIG (reference sequence). With V trimmed by 3 bases and J by 6 bases, 16 bases remained unmatched. This CDR3 is 16 amino acids long. The CDR3 nucleotides are TGTGCCTGGAGGGAAGACCCTCCCCGGACAGGCAATGGCTACACCTTC. Encoded protein: CAWREDPPRTGNGYTF.

This clone has only one observation. The chain is built from TRBV29-1 and TRBJ1-2; TRBD1 matches 12 bases. V was clipped by 6 bases and J by 5 bases; unmatched bases: 7. The CDR3 loop spans 14 amino acids. CDR1 and CDR2 (germline): SQVTM, ANQGSEA. The CDR3 loop is CSVEGQGAQYGYTF. In DNA form, the CDR3 reads TGCAGCGTCGAGGGACAGGGGGCCCAGTATGGCTACACCTTC.

The chain has TRBV6-1 and TRBJ2-3, with 7 bases fitting TRBD2. The length of the CDR3 is 13 residues. Trimming at V came to 3 bases and at J to 8 bases, leaving 5 bases not matched to a gene. CDR1 is MNHNS and CDR2 is SASEGT in the germline V gene. The CDR3 loop is CASSDMGGSTQYF. CDR3 DNA: TGTGCCAGCAGTGATATGGGGGGGAGTACGCAGTATTTT.

This chain joins TRBV6-6 and TRBJ1-4, with TRBD1 matching over 11 bases. This CDR3 has 14 amino acids. Germline values: CDR1 MNHNY, CDR2 SVGAGI (reference sequence). V shed 6 bases and J 8 bases; nucleotides not matched to a gene: 5. Here the CDR3 reads CASRPRTGGEKLFF. CDR3 sequence (DNA): TGTGCCAGCAGGCCGCGGACAGGGGGCGAAAAACTGTTTTTT.

This clone was counted a single time. This rearrangement joins TRBV23-1 to TRBJ1-6; D uncertain. TRBV23-1 is an open reading frame whose function is uncertain. This CDR3 contains 13 residues. V was clipped by 0 bases and J by 8 bases, with 5 bases between them. CDR3 DNA sequence: TGCGCCAGCAGTCAATCGCGGTATTCACCCCTCCACTTT. This gives the protein CASSQSRYSPLHF.

The chain joins TRBV7-6 to TRBJ1-6, with a weak D call TRBD1 (5 bases). Germline V gene lookup returns CDR1 SGHVS and CDR2 FNYEAQ. V was cut by 2 bases and J by 9 bases, with 14 bases left in between. The CDR3 covers 15 residues. This chain's CDR3 is CASSLSAGLSSPLHF. For the CDR3, the DNA is TGTGCCAGCAGCTTAAGTGCAGGGTTATCTTCACCCCTCCACTTT.

In its sample, this clone was seen once. CDR3 loop: CASSPGTGGSYEQYF. The CDR3 region has the DNA TGCGCCAGCAGCCCCGGGACAGGGGGCTCCTACGAGCAGTACTTC. V is TRBV4-3 and J is TRBJ2-7; TRBD1 aligns across 11 bases. CDR3 length equals 15 residues. Per the germline V gene, CDR1 is LGHNA and CDR2 is YSLEER. Trimming removed 4 bases from V and 0 bases from J; junction bases left unmatched: 2.

The chain couples TRBV9 to TRBJ1-6, with 11 bases lining up with TRBD1. The CDR3 spans 17 residues. V lost 3 bases, J lost 6 bases, and 8 bases stayed unmatched. Germline CDR1 and CDR2: SGDLS and YYNGEE. CDR3 in DNA: TGTGCCAGCAGCGCTGAACCGGGACAGGGGGGTAATTCACCCCTCCACTTT. Protein: CASSAEPGQGGNSPLHF.

This chain connects TRBV29-1 to TRBJ2-1, with D tentatively TRBD1 (6 bases). CDR1 is SQVTM, CDR2 ANQGSEA, per germline. The V gene lost 4 bases and the J gene lost 0 bases, with 7 bases spanning the gap. The CDR3 totals 13 residues. This CDR3 reads CSVGTVSYNEQFF. CDR3 coding DNA: TGCAGCGTTGGGACAGTCTCCTACAATGAGCAGTTCTTC.

The V call is TRBV2, the J call TRBJ1-1, with D tentatively TRBD1 (5 bases). Germline V gene sequence: CDR1 SNHLY, CDR2 FYNNEI. CDR3 size: 16 residues. Trimming removed 2 bases from V and 3 bases from J, with 16 bases in between. CDR3 coding DNA: TGTGCCAGCAGTGAATTGGGACGGAGGGAGGACACTGAAGCTTTCTTT. It is translated as CASSELGRREDTEAFF.

The chain couples TRBV1 to TRBJ1-6; the table's TRBD1 call for D was not verified on the DNA. TRBV1 is described as a pseudogene. The CDR3 has 13 amino acids. The CDR3 DNA sequence: TGCACCAGCGGACAGGGGAGGAATTCACCCCTCCACTTT. Its translation is CTSGQGRNSPLHF.